This T cell receptor (beta chain) was identified during a study of shared clonotypes between healthy human individuals (dated by TCRdb to 2018 to 2020). For the wider study: A couple of women and a few men aged 18 to 49 years were included in the cohort. For each donor, CD4 naive and CD4 memory were each run on three plates, CD8 naive on two plates, and CD8 memory on one plate. To estimate repertoire size and how much clonotypes are shared between individuals, the study performed deep sequencing of blood TCR repertoires from a handful of healthy adults. Libraries were prepared and TCR repertoires were sequenced by different laboratories using diverse techniques, in order to increase sequencing depth and limit assay-specific biases. Per donor, leukapheresis produced somewhere between about 0.85 and 8.9 billion PBMCs.

To note about this clone: Its antigen is still unknown. Base qualities are not provided; no much larger clone lies one nucleotide away.

CD8 naive samples were CD45RO-negative cells positively selected for CCR7, giving a CD45RA+CCR7+ population that excluded TemRA cells. Healthy HIV-negative adults with no recently reported acute infections or vaccinations were included as donors. Only Caucasian adults living in Nashville, Tennessee, USA were represented among the donors. Blood was obtained by leukapheresis, after which PBMCs were separated by Ficoll-Histopaque density gradient centrifugation and cryopreserved in liquid nitrogen vapor phase. Analytical flow cytometry was used to check the purity and quantity of every magnetically sorted T cell population. Genomic DNA was isolated from every sorted fraction and measured by UV absorbance on a Nanodrop 2000c. In the germline V gene, CDR1 corresponds to SGHRS and CDR2 to YFSETQ. Trimming costs V 0 bases and J 0 bases, and their ends lie 8 bases apart. The CDR3 contains 15 residues, cysteine and phenylalanine counted. Only the CDR3 portion is preserved as DNA: 45 bases, with reading frame beginning at the first base.

Using the deep immunoSEQ assay, multiplex PCR amplified TCR CDR3 regions from genomic DNA. Genomic DNA extracted from each cell subset was distributed evenly over all wells of several immunoSEQ 96-well plates, and each plate served as one replicate. For sorted subsets, roughly 200 ng of genomic DNA, equivalent to 25,000 to 30,000 T cell genomes, went into each replicate PCR. Purified libraries were measured with a Qubit 3.0 fluorometer, size-checked on a Bioanalyzer 2100, and measured again with the KAPA Library Quantification kit. Every immunoSEQ 96-well plate was sequenced on a separate single-read 150-cycle Illumina NextSeq 550 flow cell. The authors' analysis ran thus. Because the immunoSEQ output held only junctional sequences and lacked quality scores, the filtering could not match the filtering applied to full-length reads. Sequences were annotated with PyIR, a Python wrapper for IgBLAST v1.9, and V/J genes and CDR3 were assigned using IMGT germline references. Reads with weak V/J assignments (E-value above 1e-6), missing CDR3, stop codons, out-of-frame junctions, or ambiguous translated residues were removed. V3J clonotypes were defined as sequences sharing an identical inferred V gene, J gene, and CDR3 amino acid sequence. Percentage overlap between repertoires was computed as shared unique clonotypes divided by the size of the smaller repertoire. Three approaches were used to assess repertoire richness: RTK rarefaction, the Chao1 estimator, and Recon v2.1 estimates of unobserved clonotypes. For all TCRbeta clonotypes obtained by the gDNA method from a handful of donors, generation probabilities were computed with OLGA. The table was pulled from immuneACCESS by TCRdb, which kept in-frame rearrangements only. Such tables lose some clones; where checked, under half of the loss comes from unresolved V genes, and the rest has no known cause. V, J and clone size derive from that table, while D and trimming were established from the DNA sequence. The sample profile shows about 680,000 clones; under 95% of them were found once. The ten largest clones capture 20% to 25% of the sample.

The paper's findings and limits, for the study overall: Sampling was restricted to blood, and TCR repertoires in tissue are likely to differ from TCR repertoires in blood. The genetic and exposure-history diversity represented was limited by the small number of donors. Higher generation probabilities were observed for clonotypes shared by all four sorted-subset donors than for non-shared clonotypes. Rarefaction of sorted-subset datasets indicated incomplete sequencing despite the large sequencing depth. When a handful of donors were compared, the shared fraction of clonotypes was about 5% for naive CD4, 3.5% for naive CD8, 2% to 2.5% for memory CD4, and less than 0.45% for memory CD8. Naive subsets generally had larger estimated clonotype richness than memory subsets did. Based on pairwise subsampling, the degree of clonotype sharing among donors was expected to be affected by sequencing depth.

The origin of this receptor is a man aged 30 to 39 in good health. Specimen: naive CD8+ T cells sorted from blood. What this sample's cell subset or site label stands for: CD45RA+CCR7+. The V and J genes are TRBV5-1 and TRBJ2-3, with the D gene not clear enough to name. This receptor carries the CDR3 CASSLGVGSTDTQYF. The nucleotide sequence reads TGCGCCAGCAGCTTGGGAGTCGGGAGCACAGATACGCAGTATTTT.